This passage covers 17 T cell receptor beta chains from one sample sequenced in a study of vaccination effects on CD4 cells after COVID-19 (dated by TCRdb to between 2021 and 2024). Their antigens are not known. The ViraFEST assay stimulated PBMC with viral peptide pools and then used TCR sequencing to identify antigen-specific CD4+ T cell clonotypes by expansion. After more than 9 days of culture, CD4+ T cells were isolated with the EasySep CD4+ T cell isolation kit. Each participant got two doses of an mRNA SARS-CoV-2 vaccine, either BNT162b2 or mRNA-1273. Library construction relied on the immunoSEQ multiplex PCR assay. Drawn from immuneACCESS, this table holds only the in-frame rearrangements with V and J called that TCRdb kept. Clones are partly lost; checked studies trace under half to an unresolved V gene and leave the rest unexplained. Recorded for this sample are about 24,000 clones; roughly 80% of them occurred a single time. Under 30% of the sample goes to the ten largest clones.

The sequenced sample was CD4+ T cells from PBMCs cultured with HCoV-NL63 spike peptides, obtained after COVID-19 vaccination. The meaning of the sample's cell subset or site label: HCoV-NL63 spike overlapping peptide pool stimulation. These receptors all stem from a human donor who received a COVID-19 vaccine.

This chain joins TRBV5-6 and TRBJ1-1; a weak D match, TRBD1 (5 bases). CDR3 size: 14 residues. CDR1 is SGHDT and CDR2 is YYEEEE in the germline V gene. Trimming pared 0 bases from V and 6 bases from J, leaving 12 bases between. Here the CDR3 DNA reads TGTGCCAGCAGCTTGGCTGGGACTGGGGCTGAAGCTTTCTTT. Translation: CASSLAGTGAEAFF. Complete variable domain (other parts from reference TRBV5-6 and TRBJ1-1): DAGVTQSPTHLIKTRGQQVTLRCSPKSGHDTVSWYQQALGQGPQFIFQYYEEEERQRGNFPDRFSGHQFPNYSSELNVNALLLGDSALYLCASSLAGTGAEAFFGQGTRLTVV.

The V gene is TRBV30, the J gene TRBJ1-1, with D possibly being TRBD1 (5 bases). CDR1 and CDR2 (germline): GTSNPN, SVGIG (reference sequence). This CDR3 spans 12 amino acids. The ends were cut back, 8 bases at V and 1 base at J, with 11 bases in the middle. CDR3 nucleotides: TGTGCCAGACGACAGCAGAACACTGAAGCTTTCTTT. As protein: CARRQQNTEAFF.

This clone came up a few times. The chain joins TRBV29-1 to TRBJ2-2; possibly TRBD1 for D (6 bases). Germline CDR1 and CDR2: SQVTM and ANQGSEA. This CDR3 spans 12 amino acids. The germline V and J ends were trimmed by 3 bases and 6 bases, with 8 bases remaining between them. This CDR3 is CSVDEGAGELFF. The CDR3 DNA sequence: TGCAGCGTTGATGAGGGGGCCGGGGAGCTGTTTTTT.

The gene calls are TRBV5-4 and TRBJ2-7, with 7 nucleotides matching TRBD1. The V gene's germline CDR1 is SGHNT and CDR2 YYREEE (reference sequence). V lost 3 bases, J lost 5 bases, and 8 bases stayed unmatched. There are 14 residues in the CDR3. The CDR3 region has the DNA TGTGCCAGCAGCTCTAAGACAGGGATCGACGAGCAGTACTTC. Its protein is CASSSKTGIDEQYF. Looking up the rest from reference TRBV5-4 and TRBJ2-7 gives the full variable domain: ETGVTQSPTHLIKTRGQQVTLRCSSQSGHNTVSWYQQALGQGPQFIFQYYREEENGRGNFPPRFSGLQFPNYSSELNVNALELDDSALYLCASSSKTGIDEQYFGPGTRLTVT.

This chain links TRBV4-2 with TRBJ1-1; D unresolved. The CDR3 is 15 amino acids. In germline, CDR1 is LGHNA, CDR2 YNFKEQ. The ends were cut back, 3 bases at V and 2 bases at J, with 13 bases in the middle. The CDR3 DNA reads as TGTGCCAGCAGCCACGGCGGGGTGGGAAACACTGAAGCTTTCTTT. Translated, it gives CASSHGGVGNTEAFF.

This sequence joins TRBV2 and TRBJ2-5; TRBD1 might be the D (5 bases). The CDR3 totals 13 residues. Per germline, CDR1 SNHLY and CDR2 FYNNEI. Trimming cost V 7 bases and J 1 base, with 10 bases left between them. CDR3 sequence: CASTPQGQETQYF. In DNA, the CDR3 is TGTGCCAGCACCCCTCAGGGCCAAGAGACCCAGTACTTC. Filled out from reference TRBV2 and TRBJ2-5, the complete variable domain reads EPEVTQTPSHQVTQMGQEVILRCVPISNHLYFYWYRQILGQKVEFLVSFYNNEISEKSEIFDDQFSVERPDGSNFTLKIRSTKLEDSAMYFCASTPQGQETQYFGPGTRLLVL.

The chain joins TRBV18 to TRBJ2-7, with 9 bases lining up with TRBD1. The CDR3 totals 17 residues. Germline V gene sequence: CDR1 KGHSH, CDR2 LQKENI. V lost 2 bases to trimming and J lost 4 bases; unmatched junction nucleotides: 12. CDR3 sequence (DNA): TGTGCCAGCTCACCAAGAATTACCGGGACAGGGATTTACGAGCAGTACTTC. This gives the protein CASSPRITGTGIYEQYF.

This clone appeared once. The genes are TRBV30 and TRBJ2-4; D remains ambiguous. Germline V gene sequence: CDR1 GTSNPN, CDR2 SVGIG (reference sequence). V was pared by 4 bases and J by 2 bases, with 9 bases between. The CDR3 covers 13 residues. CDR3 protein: CAWTMEPKNIQYF. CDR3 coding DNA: TGTGCCTGGACGATGGAACCCAAAAACATTCAGTACTTC.

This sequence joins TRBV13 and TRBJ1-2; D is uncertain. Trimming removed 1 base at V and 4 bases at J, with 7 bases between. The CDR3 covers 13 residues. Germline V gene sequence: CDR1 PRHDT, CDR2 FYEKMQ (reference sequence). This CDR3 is CASSLEAGYGYTF. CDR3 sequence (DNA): TGTGCCAGCAGCTTAGAGGCAGGCTATGGCTACACCTTC.

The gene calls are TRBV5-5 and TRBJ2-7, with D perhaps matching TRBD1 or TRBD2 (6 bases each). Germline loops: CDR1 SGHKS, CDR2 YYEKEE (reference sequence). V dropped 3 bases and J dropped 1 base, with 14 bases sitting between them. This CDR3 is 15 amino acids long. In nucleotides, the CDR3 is TGTGCCAGCAGCTCTACGGGGGCCGGGTCCTACGAGCAGTACTTC. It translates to CASSSTGAGSYEQYF. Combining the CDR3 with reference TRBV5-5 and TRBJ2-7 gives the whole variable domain DAGVTQSPTHLIKTRGQQVTLRCSPISGHKSVSWYQQVLGQGPQFIFQYYEKEERGRGNFPDRFSARQFPNYSSELNVNALLLGDSALYLCASSSTGAGSYEQYFGPGTRLTVT.

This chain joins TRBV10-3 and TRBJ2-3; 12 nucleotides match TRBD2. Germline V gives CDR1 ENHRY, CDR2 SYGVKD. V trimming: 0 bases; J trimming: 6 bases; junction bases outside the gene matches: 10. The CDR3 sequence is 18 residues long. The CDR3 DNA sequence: TGTGCCATCAGTGAGTCGCGGGGACTAGCGGGCTCATTGGATACGCAGTATTTT. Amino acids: CAISESRGLAGSLDTQYF.

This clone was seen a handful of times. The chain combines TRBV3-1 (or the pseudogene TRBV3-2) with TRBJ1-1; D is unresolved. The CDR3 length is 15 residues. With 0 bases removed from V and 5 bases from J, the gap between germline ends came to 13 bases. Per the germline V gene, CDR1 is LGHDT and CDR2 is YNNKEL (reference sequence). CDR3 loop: CASSQDRVRRTEAFF. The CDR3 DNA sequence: TGTGCCAGCAGCCAAGATAGGGTTCGGAGGACTGAAGCTTTCTTT.

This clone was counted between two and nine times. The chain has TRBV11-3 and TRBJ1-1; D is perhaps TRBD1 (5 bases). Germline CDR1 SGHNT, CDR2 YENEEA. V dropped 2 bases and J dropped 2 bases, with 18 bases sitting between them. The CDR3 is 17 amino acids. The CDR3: CASSLNLPGRTNTEAFF. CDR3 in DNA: TGTGCCAGCAGCTTAAACCTTCCGGGACGCACCAACACTGAAGCTTTCTTT.

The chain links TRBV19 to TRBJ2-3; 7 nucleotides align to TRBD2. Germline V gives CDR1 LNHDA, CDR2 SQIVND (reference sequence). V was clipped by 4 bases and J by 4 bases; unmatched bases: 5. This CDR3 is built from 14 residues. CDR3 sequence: CASSSGSWADTQYF. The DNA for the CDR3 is TGTGCCAGTAGTAGCGGGAGTTGGGCAGATACGCAGTATTTT.

CDR3 sequence: CSVGAGGGNYGYTF. CDR3 sequence (DNA): TGCAGCGTTGGGGCGGGGGGAGGCAACTATGGCTACACCTTC. The gene calls are TRBV29-1 and TRBJ1-2, with a weak D call TRBD1 (5 bases). The CDR3 sequence is 14 residues long. Germline V gene lookup returns CDR1 SQVTM and CDR2 ANQGSEA. The V end lost 4 bases, the J end lost 2 bases, and 14 bases lay between the germline ends.

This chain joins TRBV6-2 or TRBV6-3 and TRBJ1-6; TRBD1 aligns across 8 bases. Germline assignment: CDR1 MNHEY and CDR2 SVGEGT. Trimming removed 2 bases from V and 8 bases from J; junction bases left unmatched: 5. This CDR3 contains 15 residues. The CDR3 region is CASSYQTGDYSPLHF. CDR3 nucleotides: TGTGCCAGCAGTTACCAGACAGGGGATTATTCACCCCTCCACTTT.

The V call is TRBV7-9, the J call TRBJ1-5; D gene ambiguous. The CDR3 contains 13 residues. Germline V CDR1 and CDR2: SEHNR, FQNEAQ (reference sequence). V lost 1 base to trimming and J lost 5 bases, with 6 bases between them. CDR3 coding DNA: TGTGCCAGCAGCTTAGATCCAGATCAGCCCCAGCATTTT. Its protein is CASSLDPDQPQHF.